This TCR beta chain was sequenced during a study of blood T cell repertoires in COVID-19. Trimming left V 1 base short and J 10 bases short, with 10 bases between. This CDR3 contains 13 residues. The germline gives CDR1 KGHDR, CDR2 SFDVKD. Produced via immunoSEQ multiplex PCR; TCRdb's table is partial and in-frame only. The sample has over 200,000 clones, around 84% seen once. The sample was PBMCs or T cells enriched from blood (not recorded which). This TCR derives from a woman aged 35 to 49 who had recovered from COVID-19. The rearrangement uses TRBV24-1 and TRBJ2-1; TRBD2 might be the D (5 bases). CDR3 residues: CATSDFNRREQFF. In nucleotides, the CDR3 is TGTGCCACCAGTGATTTCAACCGGAGGGAGCAGTTCTTC.